This T cell receptor (beta chain) was obtained from a study of long-term antiretroviral therapy in people with HIV. Study outcomes and limitations: Pre-ART clonal expansions dominated every time point's repertoire. Spans of CDR3 length were tighter for HIV repertoires than for controls.

Donors each had at least one pre-ART PBMC sample and at least two post-ART ones. Between the trimmed V and J ends, which lost 4 bases and 3 bases, there was a span of 15 bases. Germline assignment: CDR1 MNHEY and CDR2 SVGAGI. This CDR3 region has 15 residues. They ran version v3.0 of the immunoSEQ assay at survey level. Target depth was roughly 35,000-55,000 T-cell genomes per sample. Using immunoSEQ multiplex PCR, the repertoire was profiled, and TCRdb retains in-frame clones only, with some absent. The sample lists about 21,000 clones, 81% occurring once. Sample share makes this clone medium-sized. What it binds is unknown.

The V call is TRBV6-5, the J call TRBJ1-2; D might be TRBD1 (6 bases). This receptor was identified in a man aged 35-49 years with HIV. The source was unsorted PBMCs, collected 0.1 years before starting antiretroviral therapy. The CDR3 sequence: CASSSQGGGHYGYTF. DNA for the CDR3: TGTGCCAGCAGTTCACAGGGAGGGGGACACTATGGCTACACCTTC.